These 8 T cell receptor beta chains came from one sample sequenced in a study of blood T cell repertoires in COVID-19 (TCRdb year 2020). Libraries were made using the immunoSEQ multiplex PCR assay. This immuneACCESS table, as held by TCRdb, lists in-frame sequences with V and J called but not all clones. Of the missing ones, under half trace to an unresolved V gene in checked studies; the others have no known cause. This sample has roughly 700,000 clones in its table, and approximately 90% of those were observed once. The ten largest clonotypes hold around 0.3% of the sample. Sequenced material: peripheral blood. The receptors originated from a woman aged 18-29 years with acute or convalescent COVID-19.

V usage is TRBV30 and J usage is TRBJ1-1, with D perhaps matching TRBD1 (5 bases). The germline CDR1 and CDR2 sequences are GTSNPN and SVGIG (reference sequence). Trimming took off 5 bases at V and 9 bases at J, with 19 bases between the two ends. The CDR3 runs 13 residues. CDR3 DNA sequence: TGTGCCTGGGATCAGGGTGGTAGGGAAAAAGCTTTCTTT. Translation gives CAWDQGGREKAFF.

The chain's CDR3 is CASRRTSGGTDTQYF. In nucleotides, the CDR3 is TGTGCCAGCAGGCGGACTAGCGGGGGAACAGATACGCAGTATTTT. The chain combines TRBV7-9 with TRBJ2-3; 13 positions agree with TRBD2. Per germline, CDR1 SEHNR and CDR2 FQNEAQ (reference sequence). The CDR3 runs to 15 residues. V lost 6 bases, J lost 3 bases, and 3 bases stayed unmatched.

The V call is TRBV6-5, the J call TRBJ2-7, with D maybe TRBD2 (5 bases). Germline V CDR1 and CDR2: MNHEY, SVGAGI. Trimming took off 6 bases at V and 0 bases at J, with 12 bases between the two ends. The CDR3 consists of 14 residues. The CDR3 bases are TGTGCCAGCAGCCGGGAAGGCGACTCCTACGAGCAGTACTTC. Its translation is CASSREGDSYEQYF.

The chain combines TRBV7-2 with TRBJ2-7; 8 nucleotides agree with TRBD2. J gave up 2 bases and V 2 bases, and 8 bases lay outside the gene matches. CDR1 and CDR2 from the germline V gene are SGHTA and FQGNSA. The CDR3 is 16 residues long. The CDR3 DNA sequence: TGTGCCAGCAGCTTACAGACCGTCGGGGGGGCCTACGAGCAGTACTTC. Amino acids: CASSLQTVGGAYEQYF.

About this clone: In the same sample, other DNA sequences code for this CDR3. Here the CDR3 DNA reads TGCAGCGTTGTGCGGGGGAACACTGAAGCTTTCTTT. Its translation is CSVVRGNTEAFF. The rearrangement uses TRBV29-1 and TRBJ1-1; no firm D call. V was trimmed by 4 bases and J by 1 base, leaving 7 bases between them. This CDR3 is 12 amino acids long. Germline-derived CDR1 and CDR2 are SQVTM and ANQGSEA.

The chain combines TRBV27 with TRBJ1-2; D uncertain. Trimming took 3 bases from V and 10 from J, leaving 15 bases between them. There are 13 residues in the CDR3. Germline CDR1 is MNHEY and CDR2 is SMNVEV (reference sequence). This CDR3 reads CASSLAIWSPYTF. DNA for the CDR3: TGTGCCAGCAGTTTGGCAATTTGGAGCCCCTACACCTTC.

The V and J genes are TRBV20-1 and TRBJ2-5; 8 bases agree with TRBD2. The junction had 10 bases not matched to a gene; V was cut back by 3 bases and J by 4 bases. The CDR3 contains 15 residues. Germline CDR1 is DFQATT and CDR2 is SNEGSKA (reference sequence). The chain's CDR3 is CSASRSGAGGETQYF. As DNA, the CDR3 is TGCAGTGCTAGTCGTAGCGGGGCAGGCGGAGAGACCCAGTACTTC.

The chain uses TRBV5-4 and TRBJ1-1; no clear D gene. Trimming cost V 0 bases and J 0 bases, with 9 bases left between them. Germline V gene lookup returns CDR1 SGHNT and CDR2 YYREEE (reference sequence). This CDR3 region has 15 residues. The CDR3 bases are TGTGCCAGCAGCTTGGGAGGTCGCATGAACACTGAAGCTTTCTTT. Its protein is CASSLGGRMNTEAFF. Looking up the rest from reference TRBV5-4 and TRBJ1-1 gives the full variable domain: ETGVTQSPTHLIKTRGQQVTLRCSSQSGHNTVSWYQQALGQGPQFIFQYYREEENGRGNFPPRFSGLQFPNYSSELNVNALELDDSALYLCASSLGGRMNTEAFFGQGTRLTVV.